These T cell receptor beta chains were read from a single sample in a study of T cell responses to AZD1222 COVID-19 vaccine. Repertoires were generated with immunoSEQ multiplex PCR, while TCRdb's copy carries only in-frame clones and drops some. Of about 140,000 clones in the sample, about nine tenths are singletons; the top ten hold roughly 3.6%. The source was peripheral blood, collected on day 0 of AZD1222 vaccination. These receptors came from an adult in good health. The CDR3 runs from the conserved cysteine through the conserved F or W. The order of the fields is J gene, V gene, CDR3 protein.

>TRBJ1-1|TRBV11-2
CASSKQTAPTEAFF
>TRBJ1-1|TRBV7-2
CASSLEAFF
>TRBJ2-3|TRBV12-3/TRBV12-4
CASSFWRADTQYF
>TRBJ1-1|TRBV7-9
CASSARTAQRNTEAFF
>TRBJ2-3|TRBV11-3
CASSLELGRSTDTQYF
>TRBJ1-6|TRBV30
CAWTAQGANNSPLHF
>TRBJ2-7|TRBV12-3/TRBV12-4
CASSLSLEQYF
>TRBJ1-6|TRBV10-1
CASRGMDRVEINSPLHF
>TRBJ2-1|TRBV18
CASSPRLAGGRVDEQFF
>TRBJ2-2|TRBV27
CASIGSFPTGELFF
>TRBJ2-7|TRBV13
CASSSETSHQSYEQYF
>TRBJ2-7|TRBV27
CASSLTPTSYEQYF
>TRBJ1-4|TRBV12-5
CASGPYRGIGEKLFF
>TRBJ2-2|TRBV5-1
CASSPQTGATGELFF
>TRBJ2-1|TRBV29-1
CSVAVGISGNSNEQFF
>TRBJ2-3|TRBV5-1
CASSLVSPGTGGPNTQYF
>TRBJ1-4|TRBV7-2
CASSPGTGINEKLFF
>TRBJ2-7|TRBV19
CASSSPGTLYEQYF
>TRBJ2-1|TRBV14
CASSPIGDHNNEQFF
>TRBJ1-1|TRBV25-1
CASQRSATEAFF
>TRBJ1-2|TRBV30
CAWSALRTANYGYTF
>TRBJ2-6|TRBV2
CASSRLRGSGANVLTF
>TRBJ1-5|TRBV10-3
CAIRETGGGQPQHF
>TRBJ2-4|TRBV7-2
CASSLGGQFAQYF
>TRBJ2-1|TRBV27
CASRAGTGFWNEQFF
>TRBJ2-7|TRBV19
CASSRGLAGYEQYF
>TRBJ2-2|TRBV11-3
CASSLDRGSAKFNTGELFF
>TRBJ1-2|TRBV14
CASSPLGTKDGYTF
>TRBJ1-1|TRBV7-9
CASSLEGGPNTEAFF
>TRBJ2-2|TRBV6-1
CASSVPSGRATGELFF
>TRBJ2-1|TRBV5-1
CASSQGTSGAVGDNEQFF
>TRBJ1-2|TRBV27
CASSLAGTYYGYTF
>TRBJ1-2|TRBV19
CASDAGFNYGYTF
>TRBJ1-2|TRBV7-2
CASSKSREGGYTF
>TRBJ2-3|TRBV29-1
CSVEGGLADTQYF
>TRBJ1-3|TRBV6-1
CASSEWGPGGTIYF
>TRBJ1-5|TRBV3-1/TRBV3-2
CASSQDGRDQPQHF
>TRBJ1-1|TRBV6-2/TRBV6-3
CASSYEGAAEAFF
>TRBJ2-7|TRBV11-3
CASSLGGLAGDYEQYF
>TRBJ2-7|TRBV4-1
CASSRTGTGQYEQYF
>TRBJ1-6|TRBV6-1
CASSEQGSSYNSPLHF
>TRBJ2-5|TRBV3-1/TRBV3-2
CATFSAGEGQETQYF
>TRBJ1-1|TRBV29-1
CSVEGTNTEAFF
>TRBJ2-5|TRBV12-5
CASGEEQETQYF
>TRBJ1-1|TRBV7-9
CASSFHPGPKNTEAFF
>TRBJ1-4|TRBV19
CASSTGRADEKLFF
>TRBJ1-1|TRBV9
CASSKTGTNTEAFF
>TRBJ2-3|TRBV2
CASTLATSGGRSTDTQYF
>TRBJ2-2|TRBV10-3
CAISDRGGSTGELFF
>TRBJ2-1|TRBV2
CASRGLRAGAFRGNNEQFF